This record concerns one TCR beta chain sequence. In germline, CDR1 is LGHDT, CDR2 YNNKEL (reference sequence). This CDR3 has 16 residues. The V end lost 0 bases, the J end lost 4 bases, and 12 bases lay between the germline ends. The record originates from a study of blood T cell repertoires in COVID-19. Study summary: Researchers got acute and convalescent COVID-19 samples from the United States, Italy and Spain. PBMCs, B-cell-depleted T cells, or T cells provided the cDNA or gDNA that made up the material.

Per the authors' pipeline: Amplification with reference gene primers provided the estimates of nucleated cell counts. Clones were read by immunoSEQ multiplex PCR, and TCRdb kept only the in-frame ones, dropping some. Clonal size and the V and J genes are those of that table, whereas D and trimming came from the DNA. The sample has some 150,000 clones, over 80% seen once. Input material: peripheral blood. This TCR was recovered from a man aged 45-60 years with active COVID-19. The chain links TRBV3-1 (or the pseudogene TRBV3-2) to TRBJ1-4, with D hard to call. CDR3 sequence reads: CASSQESTAGNEKLFF. For the CDR3, the DNA is TGTGCCAGCAGCCAAGAAAGTACCGCGGGTAATGAAAAACTGTTTTTT.